Listed below are T cell receptor beta chains from one sample, sequenced in a study of blood T cell repertoires in COVID-19. The method was immunoSEQ multiplex PCR; TCRdb's version includes in-frame clones alone and lacks a portion of them. Here the sample spans about 80,000 clones, around 83% being singletons. Sample: peripheral blood. The receptors here all came from a human donor in a cohort sampled during active COVID-19. CDR3s include the opening cysteine and the closing phenylalanine or tryptophan. Fields, in order: V gene, CDR3 protein.

V: TRBV5-1
CDR3: CASSLRQDLTDTQYF

V: TRBV2
CDR3: CASSLDSTSYEQYF

V: TRBV11-3
CDR3: CASSLGTGSSYEQYF

V: TRBV9
CDR3: CASSVAAGSSYNEQFF

V: TRBV5-8
CDR3: CASSRVTEAFF

V: TRBV5-1
CDR3: CASRPAGGEKETQYF

V: TRBV5-5
CDR3: CASSLFLTDTQYF

V: TRBV4-1
CDR3: CASSQVATANTGELFF

V: TRBV5-1
CDR3: CASRFQLAGDQETQYF

V: TRBV3-1/TRBV3-2
CDR3: CASSTIFSPGNTIYF

V: TRBV2
CDR3: CASNRGGEGEQFF

V: TRBV11-3
CDR3: CASSSRTSGPYEQYF

V: TRBV11-3
CDR3: CASSFAGGNTGELFF

V: TRBV5-6
CDR3: CASSWTTDSGQYF

V: TRBV5-6
CDR3: CASSLWALYTDTQYF

V: TRBV12-5
CDR3: CASQSGRAEDTQYF

V: TRBV29-1
CDR3: CSGAAVPGLNTEAFF

V: TRBV30
CDR3: CAWSAGTPNTGELFF

V: TRBV19
CDR3: CASSRRQSSGELFF

V: TRBV28
CDR3: CASSTRREAFF

V: TRBV10-3
CDR3: CAISPTANEQFF

V: TRBV6-1
CDR3: CASSEPGLQETQYF

V: TRBV6-4
CDR3: CASSASGGSYNEQFF

V: TRBV29-1
CDR3: CSVELAGVGYEQYF

V: TRBV5-1
CDR3: CASSLGGTSSFNEQFF

V: TRBV10-3
CDR3: CAISESTGKNSPLHF

V: TRBV7-2
CDR3: CASSRRGGNTGELFF

V: TRBV21-1
CDR3: CASSKHRQGDHSGANVLTF

V: TRBV4-1
CDR3: CASSQEPTTSGRTYEQFF

V: TRBV19
CDR3: CASSIGRADTQYF

V: TRBV19
CDR3: CASSPMSRNSYEQYF

V: TRBV7-8
CDR3: CASSLSSYNEQFF

V: TRBV5-1
CDR3: CASSLPGSEQFF